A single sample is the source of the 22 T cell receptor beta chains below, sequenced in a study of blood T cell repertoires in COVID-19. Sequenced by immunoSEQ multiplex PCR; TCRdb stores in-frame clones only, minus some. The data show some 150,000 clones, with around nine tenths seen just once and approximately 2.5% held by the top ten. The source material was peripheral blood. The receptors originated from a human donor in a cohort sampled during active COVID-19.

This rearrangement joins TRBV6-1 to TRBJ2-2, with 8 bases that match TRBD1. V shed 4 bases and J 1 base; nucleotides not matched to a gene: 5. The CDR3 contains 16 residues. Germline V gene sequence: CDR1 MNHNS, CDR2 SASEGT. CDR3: CASSGRTGLNTGELFF. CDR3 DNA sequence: TGTGCCAGCAGTGGGCGGACAGGGTTGAACACCGGGGAGCTGTTTTTT.

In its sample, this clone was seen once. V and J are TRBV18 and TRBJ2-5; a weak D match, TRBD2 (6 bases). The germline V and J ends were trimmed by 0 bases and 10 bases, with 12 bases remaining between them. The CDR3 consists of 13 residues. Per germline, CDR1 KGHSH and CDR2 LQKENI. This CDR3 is CASSPPTVRGQYF. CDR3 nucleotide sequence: TGTGCCAGCTCACCACCGACAGTGCGGGGCCAGTACTTC.

The CDR3 DNA reads TGTGCCAGCAGCCCCTACGAAATTAACTACAATGAGCAGTTCTTC. It is translated as CASSPYEINYNEQFF. This sequence joins TRBV5-4 and TRBJ2-1; D remains ambiguous. There are 15 residues in the CDR3. From germline, CDR1 is SGHNT and CDR2 YYREEE (reference sequence). Trimming removed 4 bases at V and 3 bases at J, with 14 bases between.

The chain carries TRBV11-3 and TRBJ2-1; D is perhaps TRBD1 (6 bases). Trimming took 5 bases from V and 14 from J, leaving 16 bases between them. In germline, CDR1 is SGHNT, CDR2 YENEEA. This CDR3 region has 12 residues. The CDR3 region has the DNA TGTGCCAGCAGCCCGTCCACAGGGACAAAGTTCTTC. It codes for CASSPSTGTKFF.

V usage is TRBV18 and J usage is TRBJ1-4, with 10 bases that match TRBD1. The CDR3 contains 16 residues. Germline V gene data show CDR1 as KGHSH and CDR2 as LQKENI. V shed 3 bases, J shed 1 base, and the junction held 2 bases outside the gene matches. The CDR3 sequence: CASSPGQGGTNEKLFF. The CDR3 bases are TGTGCCAGCTCACCCGGACAGGGGGGAACTAATGAAAAACTGTTTTTT. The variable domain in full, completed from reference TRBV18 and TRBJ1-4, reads NAGVMQNPRHLVRRRGQEARLRCSPMKGHSHVYWYRQLPEEGLKFMVYLQKENIIDESGMPKERFSAEFPKEGPSILRIQQVVRGDSAAYFCASSPGQGGTNEKLFFGSGTQLSVL.

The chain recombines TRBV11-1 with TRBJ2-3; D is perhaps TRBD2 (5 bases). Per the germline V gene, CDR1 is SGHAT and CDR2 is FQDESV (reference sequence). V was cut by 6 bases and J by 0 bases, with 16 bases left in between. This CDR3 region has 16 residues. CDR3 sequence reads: CASSSGLTSSTDTQYF. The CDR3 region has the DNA TGTGCCAGCAGTTCCGGACTGACTTCTAGCACAGATACGCAGTATTTT.

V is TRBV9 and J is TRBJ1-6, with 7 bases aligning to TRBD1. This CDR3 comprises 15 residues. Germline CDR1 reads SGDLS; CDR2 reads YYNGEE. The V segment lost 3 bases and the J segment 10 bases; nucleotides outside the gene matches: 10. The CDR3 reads CASSARQGFESPLHF. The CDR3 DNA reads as TGTGCCAGCAGCGCCCGACAGGGTTTTGAATCACCCCTCCACTTT.

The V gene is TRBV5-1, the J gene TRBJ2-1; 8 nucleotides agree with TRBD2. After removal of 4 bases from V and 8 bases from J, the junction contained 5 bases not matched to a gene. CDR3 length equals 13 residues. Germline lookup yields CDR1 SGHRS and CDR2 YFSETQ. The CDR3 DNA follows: TGCGCCAGCAGCAGCGGGGGATTCGATGAGCAGTTCTTC. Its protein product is CASSSGGFDEQFF.

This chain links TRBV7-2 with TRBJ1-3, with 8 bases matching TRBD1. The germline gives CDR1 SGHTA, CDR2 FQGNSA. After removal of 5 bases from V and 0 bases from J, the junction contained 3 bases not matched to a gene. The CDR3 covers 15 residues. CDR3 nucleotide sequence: TGTGCCAGCAGCCAGGGGGCCCTCTCTGGAAACACCATATATTTT. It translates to CASSQGALSGNTIYF. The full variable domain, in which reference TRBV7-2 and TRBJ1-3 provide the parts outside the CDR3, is GAGVSQSPSNKVTEKGKDVELRCDPISGHTALYWYRQSLGQGLEFLIYFQGNSAPDKSGLPSDRFSAERTGGSVSTLTIQRTQQEDSAVYLCASSQGALSGNTIYFGEGSWLTVV.

The CDR3: CASSPFIAGPAYNEQFF. CDR3 DNA sequence: TGCGCCAGCAGCCCCTTCATAGCGGGGCCGGCTTACAATGAGCAGTTCTTC. The genes are TRBV4-3 and TRBJ2-1; 8 bases fit TRBD2. J was trimmed by 4 bases and V by 4 bases; bases with no gene match: 12. This CDR3 region has 17 residues. Germline loops: CDR1 LGHNA, CDR2 YSLEER.

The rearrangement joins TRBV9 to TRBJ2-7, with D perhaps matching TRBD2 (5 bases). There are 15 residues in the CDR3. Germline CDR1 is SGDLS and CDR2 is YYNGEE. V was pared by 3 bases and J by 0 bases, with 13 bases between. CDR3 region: CASSAGLASSYEQYF. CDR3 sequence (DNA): TGTGCCAGCAGCGCCGGACTGGCAAGCTCCTACGAGCAGTACTTC.

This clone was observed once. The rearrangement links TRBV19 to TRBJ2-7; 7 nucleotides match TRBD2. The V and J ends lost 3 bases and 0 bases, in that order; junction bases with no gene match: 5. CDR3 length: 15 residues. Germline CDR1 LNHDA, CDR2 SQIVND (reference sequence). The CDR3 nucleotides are TGTGCCAGTAGTATCGGGGGGATCGGCTCCTACGAGCAGTACTTC. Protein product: CASSIGGIGSYEQYF.

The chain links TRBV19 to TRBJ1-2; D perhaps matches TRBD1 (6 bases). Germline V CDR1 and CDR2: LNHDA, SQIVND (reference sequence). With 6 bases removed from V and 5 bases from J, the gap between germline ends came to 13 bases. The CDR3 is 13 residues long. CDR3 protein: CASSYTGQYGYTF. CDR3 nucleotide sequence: TGTGCCAGTAGCTACACAGGGCAGTATGGCTACACCTTC.

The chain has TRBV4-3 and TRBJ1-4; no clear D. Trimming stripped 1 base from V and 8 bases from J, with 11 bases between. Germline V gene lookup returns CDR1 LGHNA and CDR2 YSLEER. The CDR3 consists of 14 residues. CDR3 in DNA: TGCGCCAGCAGCCAAGTGACTTATGGGGAAAAACTGTTTTTT. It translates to CASSQVTYGEKLFF.

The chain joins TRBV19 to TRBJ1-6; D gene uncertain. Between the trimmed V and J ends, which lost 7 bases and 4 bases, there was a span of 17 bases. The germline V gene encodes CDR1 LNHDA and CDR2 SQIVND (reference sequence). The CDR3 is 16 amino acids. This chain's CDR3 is CASKEGRAAYNSPLHF. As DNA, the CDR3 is TGTGCCAGTAAAGAAGGGCGGGCAGCATATAATTCACCCCTCCACTTT. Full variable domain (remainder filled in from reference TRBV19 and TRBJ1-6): DGGITQSPKYLFRKEGQNVTLSCEQNLNHDAMYWYRQDPGQGLRLIYYSQIVNDFQKGDIAEGYSVSREKKESFPLTVTSAQKNPTAFYLCASKEGRAAYNSPLHFGNGTRLTVT.

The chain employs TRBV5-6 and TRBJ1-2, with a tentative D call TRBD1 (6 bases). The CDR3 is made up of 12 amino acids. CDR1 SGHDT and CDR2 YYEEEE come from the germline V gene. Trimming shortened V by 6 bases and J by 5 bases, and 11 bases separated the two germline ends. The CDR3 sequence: CASTRGAYGYTF. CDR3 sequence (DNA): TGTGCCAGCACTCGGGGGGCGTATGGCTACACCTTC. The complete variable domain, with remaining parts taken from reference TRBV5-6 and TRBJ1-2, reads DAGVTQSPTHLIKTRGQQVTLRCSPKSGHDTVSWYQQALGQGPQFIFQYYEEEERQRGNFPDRFSGHQFPNYSSELNVNALLLGDSALYLCASTRGAYGYTFGSGTRLTVV.

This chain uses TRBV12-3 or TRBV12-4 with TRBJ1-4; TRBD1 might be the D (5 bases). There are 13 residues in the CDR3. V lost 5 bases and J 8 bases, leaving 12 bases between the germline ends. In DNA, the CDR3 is TGTGCCAGCAGTCCCCAGGGTTGGGAAAAACTGTTTTTT. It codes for CASSPQGWEKLFF.

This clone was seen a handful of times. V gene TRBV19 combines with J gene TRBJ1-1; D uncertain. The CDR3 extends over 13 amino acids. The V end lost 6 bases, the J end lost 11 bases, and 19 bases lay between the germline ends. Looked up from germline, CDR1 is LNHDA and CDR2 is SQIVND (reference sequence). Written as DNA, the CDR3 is TGTGCCAGTAGGCCTAGCGGTGGGTTTGGGGCTTTCTTT. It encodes CASRPSGGFGAFF.

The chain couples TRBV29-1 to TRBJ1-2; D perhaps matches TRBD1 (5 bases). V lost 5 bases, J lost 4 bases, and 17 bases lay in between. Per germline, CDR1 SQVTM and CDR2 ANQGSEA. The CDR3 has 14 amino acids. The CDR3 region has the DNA TGCAGCGTTCGGCCGGGGGGGATTAGCTATGGCTACACCTTC. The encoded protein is CSVRPGGISYGYTF.

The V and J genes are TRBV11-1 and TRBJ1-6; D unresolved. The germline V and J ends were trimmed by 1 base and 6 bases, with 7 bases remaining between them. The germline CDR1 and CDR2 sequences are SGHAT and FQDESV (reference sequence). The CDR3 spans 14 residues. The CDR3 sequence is CASSLVRGNSPLHF. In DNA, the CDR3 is TGTGCCAGCAGCTTAGTCCGCGGTAATTCACCCCTCCACTTT.

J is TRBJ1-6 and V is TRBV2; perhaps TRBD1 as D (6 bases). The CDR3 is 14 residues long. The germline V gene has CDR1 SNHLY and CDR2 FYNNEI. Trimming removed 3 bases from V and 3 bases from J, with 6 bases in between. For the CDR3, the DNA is TGTGCCAGCAGTGAGGACAGCTATAATTCACCCCTCCACTTT. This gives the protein CASSEDSYNSPLHF.

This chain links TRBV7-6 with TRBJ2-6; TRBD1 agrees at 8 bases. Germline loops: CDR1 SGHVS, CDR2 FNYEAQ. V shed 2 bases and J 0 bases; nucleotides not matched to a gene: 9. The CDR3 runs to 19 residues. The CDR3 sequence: CASSLRLWTGISGANVLTF. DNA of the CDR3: TGTGCCAGCAGCTTAAGACTCTGGACAGGGATCTCTGGGGCCAACGTCCTGACTTTC.